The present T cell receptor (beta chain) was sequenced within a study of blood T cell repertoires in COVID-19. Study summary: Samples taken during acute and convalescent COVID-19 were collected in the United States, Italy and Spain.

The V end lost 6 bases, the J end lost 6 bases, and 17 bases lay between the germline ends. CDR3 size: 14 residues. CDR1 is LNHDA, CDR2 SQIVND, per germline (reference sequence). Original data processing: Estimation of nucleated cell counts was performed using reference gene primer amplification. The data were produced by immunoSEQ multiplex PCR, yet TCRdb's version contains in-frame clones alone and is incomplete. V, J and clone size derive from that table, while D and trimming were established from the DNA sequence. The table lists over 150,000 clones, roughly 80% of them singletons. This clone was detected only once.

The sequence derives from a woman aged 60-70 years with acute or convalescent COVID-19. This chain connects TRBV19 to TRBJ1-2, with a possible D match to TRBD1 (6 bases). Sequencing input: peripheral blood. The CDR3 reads CASRRHRDPDGYTF. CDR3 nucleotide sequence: TGTGCCAGTAGGCGACACAGGGATCCGGATGGCTACACCTTC.